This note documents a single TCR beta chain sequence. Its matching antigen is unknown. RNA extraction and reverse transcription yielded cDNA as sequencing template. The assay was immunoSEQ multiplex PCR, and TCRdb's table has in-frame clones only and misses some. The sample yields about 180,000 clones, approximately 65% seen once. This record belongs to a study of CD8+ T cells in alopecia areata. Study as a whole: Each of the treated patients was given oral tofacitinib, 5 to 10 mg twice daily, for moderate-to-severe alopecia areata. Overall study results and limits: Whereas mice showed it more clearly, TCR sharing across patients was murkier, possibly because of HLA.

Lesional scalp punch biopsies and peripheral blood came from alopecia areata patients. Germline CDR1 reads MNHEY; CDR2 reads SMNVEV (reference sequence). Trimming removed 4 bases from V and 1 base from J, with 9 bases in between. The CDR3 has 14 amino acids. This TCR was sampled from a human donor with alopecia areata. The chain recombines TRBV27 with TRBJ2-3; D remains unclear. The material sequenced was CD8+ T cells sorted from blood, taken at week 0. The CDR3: CASSSRMCTDTQYF. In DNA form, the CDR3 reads TGTGCCAGCAGTTCAAGAATGTGCACAGATACGCAGTATTTT.